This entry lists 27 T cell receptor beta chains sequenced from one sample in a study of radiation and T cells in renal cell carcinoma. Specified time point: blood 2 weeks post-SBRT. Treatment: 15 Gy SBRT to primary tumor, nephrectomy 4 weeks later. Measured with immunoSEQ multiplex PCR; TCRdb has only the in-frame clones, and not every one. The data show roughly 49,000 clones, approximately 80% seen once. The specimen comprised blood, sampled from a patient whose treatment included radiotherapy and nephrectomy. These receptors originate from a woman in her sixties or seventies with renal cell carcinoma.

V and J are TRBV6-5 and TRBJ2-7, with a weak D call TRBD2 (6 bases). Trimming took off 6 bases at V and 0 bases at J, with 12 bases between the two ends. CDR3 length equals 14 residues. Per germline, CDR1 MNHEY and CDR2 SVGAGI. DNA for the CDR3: TGTGCCAGCAGGCCGGGACTCAGCTCCTACGAGCAGTACTTC. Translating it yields CASRPGLSSYEQYF.

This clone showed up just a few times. CDR3 protein: CASSRDNYGYTF. The CDR3 region has the DNA TGTGCCAGCAGCAGAGATAACTATGGCTACACCTTC. The rearrangement links TRBV6-5 to TRBJ1-2; D remains unclear. The germline V gene has CDR1 MNHEY and CDR2 SVGAGI. The V end lost 6 bases, the J end lost 1 base, and 6 bases lay between the germline ends. The CDR3 has 12 residues.

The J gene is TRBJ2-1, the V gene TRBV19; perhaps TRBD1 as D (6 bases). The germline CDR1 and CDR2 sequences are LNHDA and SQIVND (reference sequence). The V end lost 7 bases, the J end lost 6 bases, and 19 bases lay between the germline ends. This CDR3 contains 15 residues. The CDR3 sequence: CASNLADSRSNEQFF. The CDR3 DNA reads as TGTGCCAGTAACCTCGCGGACAGTCGGTCCAATGAGCAGTTCTTC.

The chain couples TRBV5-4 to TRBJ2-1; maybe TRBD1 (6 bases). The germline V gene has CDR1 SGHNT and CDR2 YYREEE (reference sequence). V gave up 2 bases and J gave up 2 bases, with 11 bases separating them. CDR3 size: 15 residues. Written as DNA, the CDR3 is TGTGCCAGCAGCTTACAACAGGGTACCTACAATGAGCAGTTCTTC. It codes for CASSLQQGTYNEQFF.

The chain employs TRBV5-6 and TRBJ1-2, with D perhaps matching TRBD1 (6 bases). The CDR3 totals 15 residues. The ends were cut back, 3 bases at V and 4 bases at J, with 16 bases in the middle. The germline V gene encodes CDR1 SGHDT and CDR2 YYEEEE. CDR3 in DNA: TGTGCCAGCAGCTCCTCAGGGGTTCTCCTCTATGGCTACACCTTC. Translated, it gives CASSSSGVLLYGYTF.

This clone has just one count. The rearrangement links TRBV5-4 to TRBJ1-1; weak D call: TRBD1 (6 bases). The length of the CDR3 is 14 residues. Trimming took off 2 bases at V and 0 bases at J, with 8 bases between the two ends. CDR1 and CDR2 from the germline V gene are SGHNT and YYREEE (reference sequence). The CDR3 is CASSFDRLNTEAFF. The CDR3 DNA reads TGTGCCAGCAGCTTTGACAGGCTGAACACTGAAGCTTTCTTT. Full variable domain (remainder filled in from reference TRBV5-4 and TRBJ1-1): ETGVTQSPTHLIKTRGQQVTLRCSSQSGHNTVSWYQQALGQGPQFIFQYYREEENGRGNFPPRFSGLQFPNYSSELNVNALELDDSALYLCASSFDRLNTEAFFGQGTRLTVV.

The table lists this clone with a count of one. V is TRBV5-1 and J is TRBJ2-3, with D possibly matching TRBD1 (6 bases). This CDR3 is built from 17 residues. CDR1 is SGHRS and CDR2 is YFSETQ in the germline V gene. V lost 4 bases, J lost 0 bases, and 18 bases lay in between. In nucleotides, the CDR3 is TGCGCCAGCAGCCTGAGACAGGAGATAGACAGCACAGATACGCAGTATTTT. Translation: CASSLRQEIDSTDTQYF.

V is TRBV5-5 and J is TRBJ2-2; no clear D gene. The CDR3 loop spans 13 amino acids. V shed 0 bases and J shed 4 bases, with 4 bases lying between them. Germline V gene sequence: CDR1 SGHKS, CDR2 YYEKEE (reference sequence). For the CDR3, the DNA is TGTGCCAGCAGCTTGGATATCACCGGGGAGCTGTTTTTT. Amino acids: CASSLDITGELFF.

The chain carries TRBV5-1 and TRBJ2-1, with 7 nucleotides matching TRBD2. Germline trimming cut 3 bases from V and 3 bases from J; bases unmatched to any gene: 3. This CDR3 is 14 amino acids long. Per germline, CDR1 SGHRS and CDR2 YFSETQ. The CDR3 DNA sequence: TGCGCCAGCAGCTATGGGGGGGACTACAATGAGCAGTTCTTC. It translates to CASSYGGDYNEQFF.

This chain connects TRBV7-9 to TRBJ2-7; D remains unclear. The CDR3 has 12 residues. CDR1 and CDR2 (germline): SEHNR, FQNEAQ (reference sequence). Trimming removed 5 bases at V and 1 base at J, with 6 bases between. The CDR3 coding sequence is TGTGCCAGCAGCCAAGGGTCCTACGAGCAGTACTTC. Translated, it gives CASSQGSYEQYF.

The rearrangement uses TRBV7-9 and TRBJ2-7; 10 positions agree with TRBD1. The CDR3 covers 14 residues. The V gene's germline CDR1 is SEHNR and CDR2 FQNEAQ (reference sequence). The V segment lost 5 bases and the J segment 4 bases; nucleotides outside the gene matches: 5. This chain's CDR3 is CASSGTGVFYEQYF. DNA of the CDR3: TGTGCCAGCAGCGGGACAGGGGTCTTTTACGAGCAGTACTTC. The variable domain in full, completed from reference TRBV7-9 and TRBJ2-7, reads DTGVSQNPRHKITKRGQNVTFRCDPISEHNRLYWYRQTLGQGPEFLTYFQNEAQLEKSRLLSDRFSAERPKGSFSTLEIQRTEQGDSAMYLCASSGTGVFYEQYFGPGTRLTVT.

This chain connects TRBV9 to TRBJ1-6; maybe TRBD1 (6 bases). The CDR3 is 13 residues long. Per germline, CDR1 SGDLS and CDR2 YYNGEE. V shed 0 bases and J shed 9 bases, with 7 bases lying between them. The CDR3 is CASSVGGASPLHF. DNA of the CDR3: TGTGCCAGCAGCGTAGGGGGGGCTTCACCCCTCCACTTT.

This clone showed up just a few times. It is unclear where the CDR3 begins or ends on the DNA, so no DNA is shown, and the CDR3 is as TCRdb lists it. The CDR3: CASSFSGPETQYF. This chain links TRBV7-2 with TRBJ2-5. The CDR3 length equals 13 residues, ends included. Germline values: CDR1 SGHTA, CDR2 FQGNSA.

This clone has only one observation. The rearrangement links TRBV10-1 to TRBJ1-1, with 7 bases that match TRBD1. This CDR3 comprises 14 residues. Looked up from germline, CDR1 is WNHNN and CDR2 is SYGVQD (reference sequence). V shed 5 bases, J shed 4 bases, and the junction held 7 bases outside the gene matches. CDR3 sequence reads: CASSPGGMGTEAFF. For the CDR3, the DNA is TGCGCCAGCAGTCCAGGGGGAATGGGCACTGAAGCTTTCTTT.

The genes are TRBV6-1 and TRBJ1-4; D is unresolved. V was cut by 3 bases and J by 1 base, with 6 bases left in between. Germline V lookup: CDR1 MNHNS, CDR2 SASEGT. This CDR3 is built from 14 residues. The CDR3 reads CASSDSITNEKLFF. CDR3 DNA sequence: TGTGCCAGCAGTGATTCAATAACTAATGAAAAACTGTTTTTT.

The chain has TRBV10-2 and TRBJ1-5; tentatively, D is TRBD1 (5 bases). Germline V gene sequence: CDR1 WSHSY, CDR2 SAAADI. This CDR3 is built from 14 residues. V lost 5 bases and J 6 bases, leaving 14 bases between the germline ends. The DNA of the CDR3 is TGCGCCAGCAGTTCCGACAGTAGACGTCAGCCCCAGCATTTT. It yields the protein CASSSDSRRQPQHF.

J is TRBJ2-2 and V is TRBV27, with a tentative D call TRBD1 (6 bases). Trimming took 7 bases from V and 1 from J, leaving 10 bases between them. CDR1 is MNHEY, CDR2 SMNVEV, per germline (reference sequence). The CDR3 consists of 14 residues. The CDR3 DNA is TGTGCCAGCAAAAGACAGGTGAACACCGGGGAGCTGTTTTTT. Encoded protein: CASKRQVNTGELFF.

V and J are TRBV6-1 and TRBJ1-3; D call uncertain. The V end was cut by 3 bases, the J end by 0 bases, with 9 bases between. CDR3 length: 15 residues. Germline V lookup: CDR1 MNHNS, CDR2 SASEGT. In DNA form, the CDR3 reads TGTGCCAGCAGTGACAACCTCGGCTCTGGAAACACCATATATTTT. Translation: CASSDNLGSGNTIYF.

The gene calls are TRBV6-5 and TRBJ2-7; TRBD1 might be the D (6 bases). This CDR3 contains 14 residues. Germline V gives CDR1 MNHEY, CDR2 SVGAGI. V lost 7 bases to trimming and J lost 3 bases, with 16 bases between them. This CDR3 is CASTLPGTFYEQYF. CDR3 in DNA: TGTGCCAGCACCCTTCCCGGGACATTCTACGAGCAGTACTTC.

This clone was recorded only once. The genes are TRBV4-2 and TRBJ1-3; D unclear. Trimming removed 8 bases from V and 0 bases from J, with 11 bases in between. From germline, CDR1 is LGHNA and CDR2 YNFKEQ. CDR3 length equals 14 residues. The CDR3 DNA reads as TGTGCCAGCCGACGGATTTTCTCTGGAAACACCATATATTTT. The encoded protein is CASRRIFSGNTIYF.

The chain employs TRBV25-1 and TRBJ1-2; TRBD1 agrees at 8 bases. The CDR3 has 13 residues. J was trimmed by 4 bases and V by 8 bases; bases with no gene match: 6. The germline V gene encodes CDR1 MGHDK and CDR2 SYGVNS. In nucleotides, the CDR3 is TGTGCCAGCCGAAATACAGGGGGCTATGGCTACACCTTC. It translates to CASRNTGGYGYTF.

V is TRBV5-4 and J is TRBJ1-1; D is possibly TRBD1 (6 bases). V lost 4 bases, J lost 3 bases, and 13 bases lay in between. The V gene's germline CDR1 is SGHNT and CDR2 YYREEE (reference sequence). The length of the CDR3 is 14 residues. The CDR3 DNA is TGTGCCAGCAGCATCGGGACACCCTACACTGAAGCTTTCTTT. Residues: CASSIGTPYTEAFF.

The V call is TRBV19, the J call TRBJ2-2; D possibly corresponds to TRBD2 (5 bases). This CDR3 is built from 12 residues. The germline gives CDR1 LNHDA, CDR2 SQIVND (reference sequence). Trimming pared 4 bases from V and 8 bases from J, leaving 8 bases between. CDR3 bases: TGTGCCAGTAGTACCGAGGGAGGGGAGCTGTTTTTT. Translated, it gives CASSTEGGELFF. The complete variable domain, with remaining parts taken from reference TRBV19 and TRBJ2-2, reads DGGITQSPKYLFRKEGQNVTLSCEQNLNHDAMYWYRQDPGQGLRLIYYSQIVNDFQKGDIAEGYSVSREKKESFPLTVTSAQKNPTAFYLCASSTEGGELFFGEGSRLTVL.

CDR3 coding DNA: TGCGCCAGCAGCCCCTCTAGCGGGAGCTACAATGAGCAGTTCTTC. This codes for CASSPSSGSYNEQFF. This rearrangement joins TRBV5-1 to TRBJ2-1; TRBD2 matches 10 bases. This CDR3 comprises 15 residues. V shed 4 bases and J 3 bases; nucleotides not matched to a gene: 4. The germline CDR1 and CDR2 sequences are SGHRS and YFSETQ.

CDR3 bases: TGCAGGCCGGACGGTAACTATGGCTACACCTTC. It codes for CRPDGNYGYTF. This sequence joins TRBV20-1 and TRBJ1-2; unclear D gene. CDR1 is DFQATT, CDR2 SNEGSKA, per germline (reference sequence). CDR3 length equals 11 residues.

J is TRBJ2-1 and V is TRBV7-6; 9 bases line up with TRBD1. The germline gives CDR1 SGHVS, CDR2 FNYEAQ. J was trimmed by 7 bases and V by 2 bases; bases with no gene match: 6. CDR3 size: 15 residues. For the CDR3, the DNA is TGTGCCAGCAGCTTAACACAGGGGGCAAGGAATGAGCAGTTCTTC. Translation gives CASSLTQGARNEQFF.

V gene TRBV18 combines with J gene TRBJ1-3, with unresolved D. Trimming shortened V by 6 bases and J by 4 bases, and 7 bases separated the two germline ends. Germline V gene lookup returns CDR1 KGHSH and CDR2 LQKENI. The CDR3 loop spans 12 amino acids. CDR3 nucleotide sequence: TGTGCCAGCTCCCTGACGGGAAACACCATATATTTT. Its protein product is CASSLTGNTIYF. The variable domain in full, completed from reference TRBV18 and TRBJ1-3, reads NAGVMQNPRHLVRRRGQEARLRCSPMKGHSHVYWYRQLPEEGLKFMVYLQKENIIDESGMPKERFSAEFPKEGPSILRIQQVVRGDSAAYFCASSLTGNTIYFGEGSWLTVV.